This entry is about one T cell receptor beta chain. This sample is part of a study of cytomegalovirus exposure and HLA in healthy donors. Both 60 Vbeta primers and 13 Jbeta primers went into the PCR. Data came from immunoSEQ multiplex PCR; TCRdb stores just in-frame clones and leaves some out. The sample lists under 200,000 clones, approximately 77% seen once, with roughly 7.3% in the top ten. This CDR3 has 15 amino acids. Germline assignment: CDR1 SNHLY and CDR2 FYNNEI. V lost 7 bases, J lost 2 bases, and 17 bases lay in between. Source material: PBMCs. The TCR sequence derives from a male donor in good health and CMV-seropositive. V is TRBV2 and J is TRBJ2-5; TRBD1 might be the D (6 bases). The CDR3 protein is CASTLDRTSQETQYF. The CDR3 bases are TGTGCCAGCACTCTAGACAGGACATCTCAAGAGACCCAGTACTTC. Full variable domain (rest looked up from reference TRBV2 and TRBJ2-5): EPEVTQTPSHQVTQMGQEVILRCVPISNHLYFYWYRQILGQKVEFLVSFYNNEISEKSEIFDDQFSVERPDGSNFTLKIRSTKLEDSAMYFCASTLDRTSQETQYFGPGTRLLVL.